These 5 T cell receptor beta chains share one sample of origin, sequenced in a study of T cell responses to AZD1222 COVID-19 vaccine. Only in-frame clones appear in the TCRdb table, and some are missing; sequencing was by immunoSEQ multiplex PCR. The sample consists of 90,000 to 120,000 clones, 86% of them appearing once. The material sequenced was peripheral blood, taken 28 days after the second dose of the MenACWY control vaccine. Source of these receptors: an adult who received the MenACWY meningococcal vaccine as a control.

Note on this clone: The sample carries other DNA sequences with the same CDR3. The V call is TRBV7-9, the J call TRBJ1-1; D is unresolved. Germline V gives CDR1 SEHNR, CDR2 FQNEAQ (reference sequence). Trimming took 1 base from V and 6 from J, leaving 9 bases between them. The CDR3 contains 13 residues. Here the CDR3 DNA reads TGTGCCAGCAGCTTAGTAGGGAGGCCTGAAGCTTTCTTT. Translating gives CASSLVGRPEAFF.

The chain uses TRBV11-3 and TRBJ2-7, with D uncertain. There are 13 residues in the CDR3. Between the trimmed V and J ends, which lost 4 bases and 3 bases, there was a span of 10 bases. The germline V gene has CDR1 SGHNT and CDR2 YENEEA. The CDR3 sequence: CASSSPPLYEQYF. The CDR3 nucleotides are TGTGCCAGCAGCTCACCCCCCCTCTACGAGCAGTACTTC.

The rearrangement joins TRBV2 to TRBJ2-3; unclear D gene. The CDR3 consists of 11 residues. V was shortened by 5 bases and J by 2 bases, with 2 bases between the two germline ends. Germline V CDR1 and CDR2: SNHLY, FYNNEI. The CDR3 spells CASSFTDTQYF. The CDR3 bases are TGTGCCAGCAGTTTCACAGATACGCAGTATTTT.

To note about this clone: The sample holds other DNA sequences that translate to the same CDR3. This rearrangement joins TRBV18 to TRBJ1-2; tentatively, D is TRBD1 (5 bases). V dropped 2 bases and J dropped 2 bases, with 9 bases sitting between them. Germline lookup yields CDR1 KGHSH and CDR2 LQKENI. CDR3 length: 14 amino acids. The CDR3 spells CASSPGTANYGYTF. The CDR3, as DNA: TGTGCCAGCTCACCAGGGACGGCAAACTATGGCTACACCTTC.

The chain links TRBV5-1 to TRBJ2-1, with D hard to call. Germline CDR1 SGHRS, CDR2 YFSETQ. V lost 0 bases to trimming and J lost 6 bases, with 10 bases between them. The length of the CDR3 is 14 residues. Written as DNA, the CDR3 is TGCGCCAGCAGCTTGGTACTTGCCCCCAATGAGCAGTTCTTC. Protein product: CASSLVLAPNEQFF.